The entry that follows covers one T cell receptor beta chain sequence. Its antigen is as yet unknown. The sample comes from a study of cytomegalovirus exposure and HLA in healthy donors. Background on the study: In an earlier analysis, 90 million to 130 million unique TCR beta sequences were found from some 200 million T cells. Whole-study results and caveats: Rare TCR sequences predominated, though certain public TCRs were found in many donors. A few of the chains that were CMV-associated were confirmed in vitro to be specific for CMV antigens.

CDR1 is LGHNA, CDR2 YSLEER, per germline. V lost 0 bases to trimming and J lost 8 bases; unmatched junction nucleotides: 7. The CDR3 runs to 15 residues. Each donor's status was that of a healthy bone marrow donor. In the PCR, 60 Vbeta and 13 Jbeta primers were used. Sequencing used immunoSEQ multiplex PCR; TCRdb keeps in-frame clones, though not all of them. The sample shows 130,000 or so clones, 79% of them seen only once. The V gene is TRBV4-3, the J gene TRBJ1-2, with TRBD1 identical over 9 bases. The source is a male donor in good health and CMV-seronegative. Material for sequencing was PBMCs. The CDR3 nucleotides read TGCGCCAGCAGCCAAGATGTCAAGGGGACAGGGGGCTACACCTTC. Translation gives CASSQDVKGTGGYTF.